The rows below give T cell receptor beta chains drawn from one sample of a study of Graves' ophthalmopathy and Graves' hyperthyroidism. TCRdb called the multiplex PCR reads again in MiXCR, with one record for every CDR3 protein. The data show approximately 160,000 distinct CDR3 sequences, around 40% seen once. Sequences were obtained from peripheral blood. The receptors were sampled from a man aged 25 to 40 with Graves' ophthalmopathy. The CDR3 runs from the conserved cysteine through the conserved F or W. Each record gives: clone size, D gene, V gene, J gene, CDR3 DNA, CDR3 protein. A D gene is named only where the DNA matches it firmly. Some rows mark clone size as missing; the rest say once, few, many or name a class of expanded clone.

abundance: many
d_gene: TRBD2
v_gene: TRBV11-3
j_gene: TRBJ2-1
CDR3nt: TGTGCCAGCAGCTCGGGTAGCGGGGCAGGGCGGGATGAGCAGTTCTTC
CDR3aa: CASSSGSGAGRDEQFF

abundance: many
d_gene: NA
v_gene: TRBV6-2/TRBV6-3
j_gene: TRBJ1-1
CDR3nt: TGTGCCAGCAGTACCTGGGTCGCGAACACTGAAGCTTTCTTT
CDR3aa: CASSTWVANTEAFF

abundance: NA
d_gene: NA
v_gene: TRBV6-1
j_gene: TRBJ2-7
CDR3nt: TGTGCCAGCAACGAAAAGTCGGGGGGCAAGGCCTACGAGCAGTACTTC
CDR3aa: CASNEKSGGKAYEQYF

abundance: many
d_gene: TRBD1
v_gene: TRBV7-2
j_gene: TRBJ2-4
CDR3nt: TGTGCCAGCAGCTTTGCCACAGGGGGCGACATTCAGTACTTC
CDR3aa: CASSFATGGDIQYF

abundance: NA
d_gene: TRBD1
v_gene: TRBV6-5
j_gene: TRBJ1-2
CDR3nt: TGTGCCAGCAGTTACTCGCCGGGACAGGGGTTCTATGGCTACACCTTC
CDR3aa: CASSYSPGQGFYGYTF

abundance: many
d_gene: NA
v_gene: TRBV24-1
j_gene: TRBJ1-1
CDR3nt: TGTGCCACCAGTACGGTCTTACGCGGGGGGATGAACACTGAAGCTTTCTTT
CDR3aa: CATSTVLRGGMNTEAFF

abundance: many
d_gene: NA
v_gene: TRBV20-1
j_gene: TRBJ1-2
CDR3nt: TGCAGTGCTAGAGTCGGACTTACTGGAATCAACTATGGCTACACCTTC
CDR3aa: CSARVGLTGINYGYTF

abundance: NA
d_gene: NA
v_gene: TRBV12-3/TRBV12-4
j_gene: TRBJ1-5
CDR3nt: TGTGCCAGCAGCATAGGGTCGCGGGATCAGCCCCAGCATTTT
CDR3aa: CASSIGSRDQPQHF

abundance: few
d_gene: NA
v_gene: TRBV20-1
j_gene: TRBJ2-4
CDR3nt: TGCAGTGCGCACACGATGGGGGGCAAAAACATTCAGTACTTC
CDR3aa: CSAHTMGGKNIQYF

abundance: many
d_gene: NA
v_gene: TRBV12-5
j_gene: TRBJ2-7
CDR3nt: TGTGCTAGTGGTTTTGGGGGAATCTACTACGAGCAGTACTTC
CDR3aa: CASGFGGIYYEQYF

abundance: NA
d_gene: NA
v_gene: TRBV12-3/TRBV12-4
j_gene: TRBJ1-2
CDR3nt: TGTGCCAGTCTGGGGTATGGCTATGGCTACACCTTC
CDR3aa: CASLGYGYGYTF

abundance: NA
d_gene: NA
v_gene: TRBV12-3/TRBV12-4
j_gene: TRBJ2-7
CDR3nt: TGTGCCAGCAGTTACCGTCCGACCTACGAGCAGTACTTC
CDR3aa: CASSYRPTYEQYF

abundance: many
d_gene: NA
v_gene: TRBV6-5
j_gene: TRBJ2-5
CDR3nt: TGTGCCAGCAGCCTCTGGTGGGGCAGCGCCGAGGGAGAGACCCAGTACTTC
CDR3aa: CASSLWWGSAEGETQYF

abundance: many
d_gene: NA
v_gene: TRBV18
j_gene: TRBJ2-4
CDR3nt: TGTGCCAGCTCACCATGGTCAACAGCCAAAAACATTCAGTACTTC
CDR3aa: CASSPWSTAKNIQYF

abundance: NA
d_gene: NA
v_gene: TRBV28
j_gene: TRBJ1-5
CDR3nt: TGTGCCAGCAGCCTAGCAGGGTATCAGCCCCAGCATTTT
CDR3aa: CASSLAGYQPQHF

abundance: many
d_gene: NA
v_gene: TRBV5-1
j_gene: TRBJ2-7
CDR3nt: TGCGCCAGCAGCTTGGGACAAAATCGCTACGAGCAGTACTTC
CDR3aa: CASSLGQNRYEQYF

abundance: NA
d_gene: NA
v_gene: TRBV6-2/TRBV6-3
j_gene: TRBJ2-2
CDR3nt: TGTGCCAGCAGTTACCAACGTTCGTGGCAGCACACCGGGGAGCTGTTTTTT
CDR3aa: CASSYQRSWQHTGELFF

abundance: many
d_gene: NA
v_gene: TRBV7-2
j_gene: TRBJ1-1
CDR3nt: TGTGCCAGCAGCTCCGGGGGCGGTCGGACTGAAGCTTTCTTT
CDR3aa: CASSSGGGRTEAFF

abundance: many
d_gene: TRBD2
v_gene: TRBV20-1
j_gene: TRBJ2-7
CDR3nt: TGCAGTGCTCCCGGGACTAGCGGCCCCTACGAGCAGTACTTC
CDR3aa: CSAPGTSGPYEQYF

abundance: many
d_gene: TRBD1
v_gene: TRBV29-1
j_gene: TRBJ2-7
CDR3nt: TGCAGCGTTGGGTCGGACAGGATAGGTTGGAGCGAGCAGTACTTC
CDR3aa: CSVGSDRIGWSEQYF

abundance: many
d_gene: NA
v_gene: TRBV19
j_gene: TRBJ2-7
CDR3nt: TGTGCCAGTAACCCGGGGACTCAAAGGTACGAGCAGTACTTC
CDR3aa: CASNPGTQRYEQYF

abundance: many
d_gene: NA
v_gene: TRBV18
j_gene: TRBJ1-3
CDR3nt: TGTGCCAGCTCAACGGCGGCTAACTCTGGAAACACCATATATTTT
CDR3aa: CASSTAANSGNTIYF

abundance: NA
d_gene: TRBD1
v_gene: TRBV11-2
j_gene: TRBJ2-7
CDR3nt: TGTGCCAGCAGCAGGGGGACAGGGGGACTCACCTACGAGCAGTACTTC
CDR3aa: CASSRGTGGLTYEQYF

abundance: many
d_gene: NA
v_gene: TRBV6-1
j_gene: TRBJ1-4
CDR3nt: TGTGCCACCCAGACGGCAACTAATGAAAAACTGTTTTTT
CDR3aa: CATQTATNEKLFF

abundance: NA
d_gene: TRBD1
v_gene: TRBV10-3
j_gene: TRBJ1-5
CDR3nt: TGTGCCATCAGAGGGACAGGGGATCAGCCCCAGCATTTT
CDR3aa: CAIRGTGDQPQHF

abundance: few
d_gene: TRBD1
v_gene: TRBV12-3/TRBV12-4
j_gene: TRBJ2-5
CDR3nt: TGTGCCAGCAGTGGGACAGATCGAGAGACCCAGTACTTC
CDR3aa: CASSGTDRETQYF

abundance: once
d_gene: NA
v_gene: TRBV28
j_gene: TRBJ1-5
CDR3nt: TGTGCCAGCAGTTCCACCGACACCCCGAATCAGCCCCAGCATTTT
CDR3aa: CASSSTDTPNQPQHF

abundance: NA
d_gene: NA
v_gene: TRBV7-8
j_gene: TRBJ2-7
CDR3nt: TGTGCCAGCAGCTTTTCCCCAGGGGAACGGGAAATTCAGTACTTC
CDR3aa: CASSFSPGEREIQYF

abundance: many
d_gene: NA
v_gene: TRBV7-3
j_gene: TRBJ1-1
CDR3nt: TGTGCCAGCAGCGTCCACGGGGGGCGCGGGAACACTGAAGCTTTCTTT
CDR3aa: CASSVHGGRGNTEAFF

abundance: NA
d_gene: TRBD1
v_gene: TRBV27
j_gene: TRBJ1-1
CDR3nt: TGTGCCAGCAGTTTACTAGGGGGCCGCACTGAAGCTTTCTTT
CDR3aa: CASSLLGGRTEAFF

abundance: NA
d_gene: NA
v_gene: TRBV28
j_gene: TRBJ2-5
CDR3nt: TGTGCCAGCAGTTTGACAGGTTCCCAAGAGACCCAGTACTTC
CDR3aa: CASSLTGSQETQYF

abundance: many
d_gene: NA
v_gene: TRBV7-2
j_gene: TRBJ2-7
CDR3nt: TGTGCCAGCAGCTTATGGCCTCCGGGACTGGGCTACGAGCAGTACTTC
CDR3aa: CASSLWPPGLGYEQYF

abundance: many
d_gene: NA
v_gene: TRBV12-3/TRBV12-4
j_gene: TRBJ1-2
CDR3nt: TGTGCCAGCAGTTCCTGGACGGATAGGGGACGGTTCGGCTACACCTTC
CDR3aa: CASSSWTDRGRFGYTF

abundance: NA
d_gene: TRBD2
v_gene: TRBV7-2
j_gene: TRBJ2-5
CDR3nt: TGTGCCAGCAGCTTAGTAAGCGGGATAGAGACCCAGTACTTC
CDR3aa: CASSLVSGIETQYF

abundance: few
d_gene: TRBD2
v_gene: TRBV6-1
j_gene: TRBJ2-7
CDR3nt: TGTGCCAGCAGTGAGCGGGGGAAGTATCCTGGCGAGCAGTACTTC
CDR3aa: CASSERGKYPGEQYF

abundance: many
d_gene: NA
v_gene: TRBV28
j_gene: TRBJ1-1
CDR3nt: TGTGCCAGCAGCCTAAGCTTACCTGAAGCTTTCTTT
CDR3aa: CASSLSLPEAFF

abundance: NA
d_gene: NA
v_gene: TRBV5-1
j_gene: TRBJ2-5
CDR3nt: TGCGCCAGCAGCTTGGCCCGGGACAACCCAGAGACCCAGTACTTC
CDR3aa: CASSLARDNPETQYF

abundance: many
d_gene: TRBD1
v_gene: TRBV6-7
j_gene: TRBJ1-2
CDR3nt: TGTGCCAGGACAGGGGGCGCGAATGGCTACACCTTC
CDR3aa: CARTGGANGYTF

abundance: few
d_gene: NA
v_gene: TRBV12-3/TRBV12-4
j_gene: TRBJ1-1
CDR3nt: TGTGCCAGCAGTGGCAGGACACACTTGAACACTGAAGCTTTCTTT
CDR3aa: CASSGRTHLNTEAFF

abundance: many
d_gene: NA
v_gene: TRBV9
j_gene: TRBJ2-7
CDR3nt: TGTGCCAGCAGCGTAGAGTATGGGAGAAACGACGAGCAGTACTTC
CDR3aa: CASSVEYGRNDEQYF

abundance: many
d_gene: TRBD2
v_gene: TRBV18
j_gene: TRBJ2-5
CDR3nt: TGTGCCAGCTCTCCAGCCGGGGGGTCGTTCCAAGAGACCCAGTACTTC
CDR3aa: CASSPAGGSFQETQYF

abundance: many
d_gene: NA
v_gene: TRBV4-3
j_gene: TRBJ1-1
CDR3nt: TGCGCCAGCAGCCAAGATCTGGGGCACAATCTCAATGAAGCTTTCTTT
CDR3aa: CASSQDLGHNLNEAFF

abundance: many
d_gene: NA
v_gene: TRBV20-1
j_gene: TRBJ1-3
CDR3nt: TGCAGTGCTAGGGACGCCGGAGACTCTGGAAACACCATATATTTT
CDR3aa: CSARDAGDSGNTIYF

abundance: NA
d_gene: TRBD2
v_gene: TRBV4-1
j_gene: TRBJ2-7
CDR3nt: TGCGCCAGCAGCCATTACGCTAGCGGTTCCTACGAGCAGTACTTC
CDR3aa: CASSHYASGSYEQYF

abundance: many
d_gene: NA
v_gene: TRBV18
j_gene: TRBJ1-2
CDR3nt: TGTGCCAGCTCACCAGATGGGTGGTATGGCTACACCTTC
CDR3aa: CASSPDGWYGYTF

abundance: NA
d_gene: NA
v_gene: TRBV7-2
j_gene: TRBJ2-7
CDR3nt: TGTGCCAGCAGCGAGGGTGCCGAGCAGTACTTC
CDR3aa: CASSEGAEQYF

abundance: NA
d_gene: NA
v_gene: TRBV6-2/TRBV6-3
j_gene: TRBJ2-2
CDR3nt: TGTGCCAGCAGTTCGCCGACAGCCGCGAACACCGGGGAGCTGTTTTTT
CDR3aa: CASSSPTAANTGELFF

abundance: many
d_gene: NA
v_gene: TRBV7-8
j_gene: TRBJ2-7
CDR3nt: TGTGCCAGCAGCCGAACCCCCGCAGGTTACGAGCAGTACTTC
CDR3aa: CASSRTPAGYEQYF

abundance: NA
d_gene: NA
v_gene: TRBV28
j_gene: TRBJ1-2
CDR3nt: TGTGCCAGCAGCTCAAACAGGGATTACGGCTACACCTTC
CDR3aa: CASSSNRDYGYTF

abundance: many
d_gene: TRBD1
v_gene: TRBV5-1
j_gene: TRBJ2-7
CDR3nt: TGCGCCAGCAGCTACCGGGACAGCTACTACGAGCAGTACTTC
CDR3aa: CASSYRDSYYEQYF

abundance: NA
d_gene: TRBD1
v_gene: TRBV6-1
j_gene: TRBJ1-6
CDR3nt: TGTGCCAGCACCTGGGGACAGGGGATTTCACCCCTCCACTTT
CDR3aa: CASTWGQGISPLHF

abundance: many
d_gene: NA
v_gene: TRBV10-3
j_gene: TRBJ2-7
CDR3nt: TGTGCCATCAGTGAGTCGGGGGCAGGGTGGAGGGAGCAGTACTTC
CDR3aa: CAISESGAGWREQYF

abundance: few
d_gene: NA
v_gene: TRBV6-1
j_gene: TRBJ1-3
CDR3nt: TGTGCCAGCAGTGAAAGGGCGAAGGGCTCTGGAAACACCATATATTTT
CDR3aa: CASSERAKGSGNTIYF

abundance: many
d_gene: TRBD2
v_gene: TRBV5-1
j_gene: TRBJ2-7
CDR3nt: TGCGCCAGCAGACCCGGGACTAGCGGGATCTACGAGCAGTACTTC
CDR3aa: CASRPGTSGIYEQYF

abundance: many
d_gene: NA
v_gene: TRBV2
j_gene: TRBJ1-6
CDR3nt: TGTGCCAGCAGTCCCGACAGAAAGAGCTCCTATAATTCACCCCTCCACTTT
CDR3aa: CASSPDRKSSYNSPLHF